The rows below give T cell receptor beta chains drawn from one sample of a study of graft-versus-host responses after intestinal transplantation. Their target antigens are unknown. Generated by immunoSEQ multiplex PCR, the TCRdb table keeps only in-frame clones and is missing some. The profile shows about 120,000 clones, around 94% of them singletons. The sequencing used unstimulated CD8+ T cells sorted from spleen or lymph node cells, collected before transplant. The receptors were sampled from a human donor who was the organ donor for an intestinal transplant. The CDR3 runs from the conserved cysteine through the conserved F or W. Each record gives: V gene, clone size, D gene, J gene, CDR3 DNA, CDR3 protein. A D gene is named only where the DNA matches it firmly. The size of a clone is reported for some rows only, either as once, few or many, or as a class for expanded clones.

V: TRBV19; size: NA; D: TRBD1; J: TRBJ2-7; DNA: TGTGCCACTGGGGGACAGGGCCGCGAGCAGTACTTC; CDR3: CATGGQGREQYF
V: TRBV19; size: NA; D: NA; J: TRBJ1-3; DNA: TGTGCCAGTAGTATAGGGGGGTTCTCTGGAAACACCATATATTTT; CDR3: CASSIGGFSGNTIYF
V: TRBV9; size: NA; D: NA; J: TRBJ2-1; DNA: TGTGCCAGCCGGCCCATATCCAGCTCCTACAATGAGCAGTTCTTC; CDR3: CASRPISSSYNEQFF
V: TRBV4-1; size: NA; D: TRBD2; J: TRBJ2-1; DNA: TGCGCCAGCAGCCAACTAGCGGGAGTGGTCAATGAGCAGTTCTTC; CDR3: CASSQLAGVVNEQFF
V: TRBV6-1; size: NA; D: TRBD1; J: TRBJ2-1; DNA: TGTGCCAGCAGTTCCGACAGGGGGCAAGACAATGAGCAGTTCTTC; CDR3: CASSSDRGQDNEQFF
V: TRBV6-5; size: NA; D: NA; J: TRBJ1-1; DNA: TGTGCCAGCAGTTACGGGGCAGGGAACACTGAAGCTTTCTTT; CDR3: CASSYGAGNTEAFF
V: TRBV13; size: NA; D: NA; J: TRBJ2-2; DNA: TGTGCCAGCAGCTTAGCGGGATTCGACACCGGGGAGCTGTTTTTT; CDR3: CASSLAGFDTGELFF
V: TRBV19; size: NA; D: TRBD1; J: TRBJ2-7; DNA: TGTGCCAGTAGTAGCACAGGGGCCTACGAGCAGTACTTC; CDR3: CASSSTGAYEQYF
V: TRBV5-1; size: NA; D: TRBD1; J: TRBJ2-1; DNA: TGCGCCAGCAGTGAGGGACAGGGATACTACAATGAGCAGTTCTTC; CDR3: CASSEGQGYYNEQFF
V: TRBV27; size: NA; D: TRBD1; J: TRBJ2-7; DNA: TGTGCCAGCAGTCCGTATGCCGGACCGACAGGGTTCGACGAGCAGTACTTC; CDR3: CASSPYAGPTGFDEQYF
V: TRBV30; size: NA; D: TRBD2; J: TRBJ2-5; DNA: TGTGCCTCGGAGGCGCTAGCGGGAGGAGTAGGCGGAGAGACCCAGTACTTC; CDR3: CASEALAGGVGGETQYF
V: TRBV11-2; size: NA; D: NA; J: TRBJ2-1; DNA: TGTGCCAGCTCAGGGTGGCGGGTACTAAATGAGCAGTTCTTC; CDR3: CASSGWRVLNEQFF
V: TRBV19; size: NA; D: NA; J: TRBJ1-1; DNA: TGTGCCAGTAGTATTGCCGTAAACACTGAAGCTTTCTTT; CDR3: CASSIAVNTEAFF
V: TRBV30; size: NA; D: NA; J: TRBJ2-7; DNA: TGTGCCTGGAGTTCCTGGGAACGGGGCTACGAGCAGTACTTC; CDR3: CAWSSWERGYEQYF
V: TRBV9; size: NA; D: TRBD2; J: TRBJ2-3; DNA: TGTGCCAGCAATGACGGGAGGGCCACGGATACGCAGTATTTT; CDR3: CASNDGRATDTQYF
V: TRBV4-3; size: once; D: TRBD1; J: TRBJ1-6; DNA: TGCGCCAGCAGCTCGGGGACAGGTGCCAATTCACCCCTCCACTTT; CDR3: CASSSGTGANSPLHF
V: TRBV2; size: NA; D: TRBD2; J: TRBJ2-7; DNA: TGTGCCAGCAGTACTAGCGGGGGGGACGAGCAGTACTTC; CDR3: CASSTSGGDEQYF
V: TRBV28; size: NA; D: TRBD2; J: TRBJ2-1; DNA: TGTGCCAGCAGTACCAGCTTGAGGGCGGGAGAAGGGTACAATGAGCAGTTCTTC; CDR3: CASSTSLRAGEGYNEQFF
V: TRBV19; size: NA; D: NA; J: TRBJ1-5; DNA: TGTGCCAGTAGTATAGGGGGTGTCAATCAGCCCCAGCATTTT; CDR3: CASSIGGVNQPQHF
V: TRBV25-1; size: NA; D: NA; J: TRBJ2-1; DNA: TGTGCCAGCAGTGAAGCGAATGAGCAGTTCTTC; CDR3: CASSEANEQFF
V: TRBV11-2; size: NA; D: NA; J: TRBJ2-1; DNA: TGTGCCAGCAGCTTCACCCGCAGGACTACTTACAATGAGCAGTTCTTC; CDR3: CASSFTRRTTYNEQFF
V: TRBV7-9; size: NA; D: TRBD1; J: TRBJ1-2; DNA: TGTGCCAGCAGCCCAGAGGGGGACAGAGTCTATGGCTACACCTTC; CDR3: CASSPEGDRVYGYTF
V: TRBV4-1; size: NA; D: TRBD2; J: TRBJ2-1; DNA: TGCGCCAGCAGCAGCACTAGCGGGAGTCTCTGGGAGCAGTTCTTC; CDR3: CASSSTSGSLWEQFF
V: TRBV19; size: NA; D: TRBD2; J: TRBJ2-3; DNA: TGTGCCAGTAGTAACCAGCGGGAGGGCCTTTTAGATACGCAGTATTTT; CDR3: CASSNQREGLLDTQYF
V: TRBV7-9; size: NA; D: TRBD1; J: TRBJ1-2; DNA: TGTGCCAGCAGCGTATCCGAGACAGGGGACTATGGCTACACCTTC; CDR3: CASSVSETGDYGYTF
V: TRBV6-6; size: NA; D: NA; J: TRBJ2-7; DNA: TGTGCCAGCAGCATCATTAGCGGAATCTCCTACGAGCAGTACTTC; CDR3: CASSIISGISYEQYF
V: TRBV7-9; size: NA; D: NA; J: TRBJ2-7; DNA: TGTGCCAGCAGCTTACAGGGGGGGTACGAGCAGTACTTC; CDR3: CASSLQGGYEQYF
V: TRBV11-2; size: NA; D: TRBD2; J: TRBJ2-7; DNA: TGTGCCAGCAGGATAGCGGGAGGGACCTACGAGCAGTACTTC; CDR3: CASRIAGGTYEQYF
V: TRBV4-1; size: NA; D: NA; J: TRBJ2-7; DNA: TGCGTCAGCAGCCAGGCGGGTTCAGCCTACGAGCAGTACTTC; CDR3: CVSSQAGSAYEQYF
V: TRBV5-6; size: NA; D: TRBD1; J: TRBJ2-7; DNA: TGTGCCAGCAACCGGGGGACAGGGGGCTACGAGCAGTACTTC; CDR3: CASNRGTGGYEQYF